These 19 T cell receptor beta chains were sequenced from one sample in a study of T-cell memory formation after mild COVID-19. MiXCR was run by TCRdb on the 5' RACE reads, yielding one entry per CDR3 protein. The sample holds 130,000 to 150,000 distinct CDR3 sequences, 15% to 20% seen once. The sequenced sample consisted of PBMCs or a T cell subset sorted from them (not recorded which). Source of these receptors: an adult woman who had mild COVID-19 (a few samples of this study predate the infection). Cell type and time point are not known.

The genes are TRBV5-1 and TRBJ2-5; TRBD2 agrees at 14 bases. After removal of 0 bases from V and 1 base from J, the junction contained 2 bases not matched to a gene. This CDR3 region has 17 residues. CDR1 and CDR2 (germline): SGHRS, YFSETQ. The CDR3 loop reads CASSLGLAGGLQETQYF. The CDR3 DNA reads TGCGCCAGCAGCTTGGGACTAGCGGGGGGGCTCCAAGAGACCCAGTACTTC.

The chain links TRBV12-3 or TRBV12-4 to TRBJ1-5, with D hard to call. This CDR3 is built from 14 residues. V lost 3 bases to trimming and J lost 9 bases, with 15 bases between them. The CDR3 protein is CASSFMVGSRPQHF. The CDR3 coding sequence is TGTGCCAGCAGTTTTATGGTGGGTTCGCGGCCCCAGCATTTT.

The chain has TRBV6-5 and TRBJ2-7, with a possible D match to TRBD1 (5 bases). Trimming stripped 7 bases from V and 6 bases from J, with 19 bases between. Germline values: CDR1 MNHEY, CDR2 SVGAGI. The CDR3 contains 14 residues. CDR3 sequence: CASTQGRQLTEQYF. In DNA form, the CDR3 reads TGTGCCAGCACCCAAGGGCGACAGTTAACCGAGCAGTACTTC.

This chain uses TRBV24-1 with TRBJ2-7; D is perhaps TRBD1 (6 bases). The length of the CDR3 is 13 residues. V lost 4 bases, J lost 4 bases, and 10 bases lay in between. Germline CDR1 is KGHDR and CDR2 is SFDVKD. CDR3 protein: CATSDVGGYEQYF. Written as DNA, the CDR3 is TGTGCCACCAGTGACGTAGGGGGATACGAGCAGTACTTC.

This clonotype showed up just a few times. This chain connects TRBV7-9 to TRBJ1-6; D remains ambiguous. The germline V gene encodes CDR1 SEHNR and CDR2 FQNEAQ (reference sequence). This CDR3 is 14 amino acids long. V was trimmed by 1 base and J by 5 bases, leaving 6 bases between them. The DNA for the CDR3 is TGTGCCAGCAGCTTAGGGGGAAATAATTCACCCCTCCACTTT. This gives the protein CASSLGGNNSPLHF.

The chain combines TRBV7-9 with TRBJ2-1, with 9 bases fitting TRBD2. V dropped 2 bases and J dropped 4; count of bases not matched to a gene: 9. This CDR3 spans 17 amino acids. Looked up from germline, CDR1 is SEHNR and CDR2 is FQNEAQ (reference sequence). The CDR3 nucleotides read TGTGCCAGCAGCTTAAGCGCCGGGACTAGCAGGTACAATGAGCAGTTCTTC. Translation gives CASSLSAGTSRYNEQFF.

This chain uses TRBV4-1 with TRBJ1-1; the D is unclear. There are 15 residues in the CDR3. The germline V gene encodes CDR1 MGHRA and CDR2 YSYEKL. The ends were cut back, 4 bases at V and 6 bases at J, with 18 bases in the middle. CDR3 sequence: CASSPLGRANAEAFF. The CDR3 DNA reads as TGCGCCAGCAGCCCCTTGGGTCGGGCTAACGCTGAAGCTTTCTTT.

V is TRBV7-2 and J is TRBJ2-3; TRBD2 matches at 11 bases. The CDR3 consists of 17 residues. Looked up from germline, CDR1 is SGHTA and CDR2 is FQGNSA. The ends lost 4 bases at V and 4 bases at J; junction bases unmatched: 10. This CDR3 is CASSSKTSGKWPDTQYF. In nucleotides, the CDR3 is TGTGCCAGCAGCTCGAAGACTAGCGGGAAGTGGCCAGATACGCAGTATTTT.

V is TRBV7-9 and J is TRBJ2-3, with D unresolved. Trimming cost V 5 bases and J 1 base, with 16 bases left between them. Germline lookup yields CDR1 SEHNR and CDR2 FQNEAQ (reference sequence). The CDR3 sequence is 16 residues long. The CDR3 region is CASSPRKSLRTDTQYF. The CDR3, as DNA: TGTGCCAGCAGCCCAAGAAAGAGCCTCCGCACAGATACGCAGTATTTT. Variable domain in full (rest from reference TRBV7-9 and TRBJ2-3): DTGVSQNPRHKITKRGQNVTFRCDPISEHNRLYWYRQTLGQGPEFLTYFQNEAQLEKSRLLSDRFSAERPKGSFSTLEIQRTEQGDSAMYLCASSPRKSLRTDTQYFGPGTRLTVL.

V and J are TRBV12-3 or TRBV12-4 and TRBJ2-2, with TRBD1 identical over 8 bases. The junction had 7 bases not matched to a gene; V was cut back by 6 bases and J by 4 bases. The CDR3 spans 15 residues. The CDR3 nucleotides are TGTGCCAGCAGACCAGGACAGGGAGGCACCGGGGAGCTGTTTTTT. Protein sequence: CASRPGQGGTGELFF.

There are a few counts of this clonotype. This chain uses TRBV2 with TRBJ2-7, with 11 bases identical to TRBD1. The CDR3 is made up of 14 amino acids. Germline V gene data show CDR1 as SNHLY and CDR2 as FYNNEI. V lost 8 bases and J lost 4; bases outside the gene matches: 7. The DNA for the CDR3 is TGTGCCAGCCGGACCGGGACAGGGGGATACGAGCAGTACTTC. Its protein is CASRTGTGGYEQYF.

This clonotype came up a few times. In nucleotides, the CDR3 is TGTGCCAGCAGCCCGTCCCCCGGCGCAGATGAAAAACTGTTTTTT. This translates into CASSPSPGADEKLFF. The rearrangement uses TRBV7-9 and TRBJ1-4; no definite D call. Trimming left V 5 bases short and J 6 bases short, with 16 bases between. Looked up from germline, CDR1 is SEHNR and CDR2 is FQNEAQ (reference sequence). The CDR3 runs 15 residues.

As for this clonotype: At one boundary the junction diverges from the germline segment, which might be a read error. The rearrangement joins TRBV18 to TRBJ2-4; D may be TRBD2 (5 bases). CDR3 size: 13 residues. Germline CDR1 reads KGHSH; CDR2 reads LQKENI. This CDR3 reads CASSLREVDIQYF. The CDR3 region has the DNA TGTGCCAGTTCACTACGGGAAGTGGACATTCAGTACTTC.

The CDR3 spells CASSHQSSAGDNSYEQYF. The CDR3 DNA follows: TGCGCCAGCAGCCACCAATCTTCAGCGGGAGATAACTCCTACGAGCAGTACTTC. V usage is TRBV4-3 and J usage is TRBJ2-7, with TRBD2 matching over 8 bases. V lost 3 bases and J lost 0; bases outside the gene matches: 13. The CDR3 totals 18 residues. Germline assignment: CDR1 LGHNA and CDR2 YSLEER.

The table lists this clonotype with a few counts. This chain connects TRBV12-3 or TRBV12-4 to TRBJ2-1; D gene ambiguous. Trimming took 2 bases from V and 12 from J, leaving 17 bases between them. This CDR3 is built from 14 residues. The CDR3 DNA follows: TGTGCCAGCAGTTTAAGGGCGGTGCTAAGTTTGCAGTTCTTC. Translated, it gives CASSLRAVLSLQFF.

The chain combines TRBV29-1 with TRBJ2-1, with D perhaps TRBD2 (6 bases). The length of the CDR3 is 14 residues. Germline CDR1 is SQVTM and CDR2 is ANQGSEA. The V end was cut by 8 bases, the J end by 7 bases, with 21 bases between. This CDR3 reads CSMNRDSSWNEQFF. As DNA, the CDR3 is TGCAGCATGAACCGGGACTCAAGCTGGAATGAGCAGTTCTTC.

This clonotype was recorded a few times. The chain is built from TRBV2 and TRBJ2-2; the D gene could be TRBD1 or TRBD2 (5 bases each). The germline V and J ends were trimmed by 7 bases and 6 bases, with 12 bases remaining between them. Germline V CDR1 and CDR2: SNHLY, FYNNEI. The CDR3 extends over 13 amino acids. CDR3 residues: CASTQDFAGELFF. CDR3 DNA sequence: TGTGCCAGCACACAGGACTTCGCCGGGGAGCTGTTTTTT.

This clonotype has ten or more counts. The gene calls are TRBV11-2 and TRBJ2-1, with TRBD1 matching over 7 bases. CDR3 length equals 13 residues. Germline CDR1 SGHAT, CDR2 FQNNGV. V lost 5 bases, J lost 9 bases, and 7 bases stayed unmatched. The CDR3 loop is CASSPTGWVEQFF. In nucleotides, the CDR3 is TGTGCCAGCAGCCCGACAGGGTGGGTTGAGCAGTTCTTC.

The V gene is TRBV12-3 or TRBV12-4, the J gene TRBJ2-2; TRBD1 is a possible D gene (5 bases). V dropped 8 bases and J dropped 6 bases, with 10 bases sitting between them. The CDR3 sequence is 12 residues long. CDR3 region: CASLTDAGELFF. In DNA form, the CDR3 reads TGTGCCAGCCTGACAGACGCCGGGGAGCTGTTTTTT.